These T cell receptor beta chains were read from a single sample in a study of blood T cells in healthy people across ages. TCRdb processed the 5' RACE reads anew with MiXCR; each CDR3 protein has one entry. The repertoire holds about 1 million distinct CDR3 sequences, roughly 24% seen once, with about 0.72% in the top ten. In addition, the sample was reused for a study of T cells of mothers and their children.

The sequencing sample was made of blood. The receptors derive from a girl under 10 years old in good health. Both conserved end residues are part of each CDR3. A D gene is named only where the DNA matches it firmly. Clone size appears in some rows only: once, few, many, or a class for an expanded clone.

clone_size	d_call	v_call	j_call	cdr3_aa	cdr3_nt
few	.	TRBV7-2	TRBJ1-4	CASSWAVSEKLFF	TGTGCCAGCAGCTGGGCAGTAAGCGAAAAACTGTTTTTT
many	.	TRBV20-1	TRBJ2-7	CSARDRVDYEQYF	TGCAGTGCTAGAGACAGGGTGGACTACGAGCAGTACTTC
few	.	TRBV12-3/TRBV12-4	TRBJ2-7	CASSFVTASYEQYF	TGTGCCAGCAGTTTTGTGACTGCTTCCTACGAGCAGTACTTC
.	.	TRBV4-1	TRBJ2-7	CASSNRDGGSYEQYF	TGCGCCAGCAGCAACCGGGACGGGGGTTCCTACGAGCAGTACTTC
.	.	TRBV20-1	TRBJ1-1	CSARLGTTEDGTEAFF	TGCAGTGCCAGATTGGGTACGACAGAGGACGGCACTGAAGCTTTCTTT
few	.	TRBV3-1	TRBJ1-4	CASSQDIGGNEKLFF	TGTGCCAGCAGCCAAGATATCGGGGGAAATGAAAAACTGTTTTTT
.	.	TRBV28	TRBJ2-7	CASRPPGDREQYF	TGTGCCAGCAGGCCGCCCGGGGATCGCGAGCAGTACTTC
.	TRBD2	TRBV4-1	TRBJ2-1	CASRLAGEQSEQFF	TGCGCCAGCAGATTAGCGGGAGAGCAGAGTGAGCAGTTCTTC
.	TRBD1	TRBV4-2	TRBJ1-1	CASSPGQGVDTEAFF	TGTGCCAGCAGCCCGGGACAGGGGGTGGACACTGAAGCTTTCTTT
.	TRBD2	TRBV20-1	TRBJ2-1	CSAGGLASYNEQFF	TGCAGTGCTGGGGGACTAGCGAGTTACAATGAGCAGTTCTTC
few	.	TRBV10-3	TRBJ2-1	CAIRLAGYCEQFF	TGTGCCATCAGACTAGCCGGGTATTGTGAGCAGTTCTTC
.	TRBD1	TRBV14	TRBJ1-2	CASSQNVDRLFYGYTF	TGTGCCAGCAGTCAAAACGTGGACAGGCTCTTCTATGGCTACACCTTC
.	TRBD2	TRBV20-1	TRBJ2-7	CSASGLAGSSYEQYF	TGCAGTGCTAGTGGACTAGCGGGCTCCTCCTACGAGCAGTACTTC
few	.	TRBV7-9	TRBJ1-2	CASSFGEGYGYTF	TGTGCCAGCAGCTTTGGGGAAGGCTATGGCTACACCTTC
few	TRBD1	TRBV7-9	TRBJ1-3	CASSSTIAGTGKGNTIYF	TGTGCCAGCAGCTCTACCATAGCCGGGACAGGGAAAGGAAACACCATATATTTT
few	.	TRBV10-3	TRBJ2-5	CAISAREETQHF	TGTGCCATCAGCGCCAGGGAAGAGACCCAGCACTTC
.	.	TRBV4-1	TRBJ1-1	CASSQDQGPAFF	TGCGCCAGCAGCCAGGATCAGGGACCGGCTTTCTTT
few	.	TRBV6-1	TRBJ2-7	CASSEPPFYEQYF	TGTGCCAGCAGTGAACCCCCGTTTTACGAGCAGTACTTC
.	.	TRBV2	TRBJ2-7	CASHPQGKAYEQYF	TGTGCCAGCCATCCACAGGGTAAGGCCTACGAGCAGTACTTC
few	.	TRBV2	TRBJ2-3	CASSGGTMGTDTQYF	TGTGCCAGCAGTGGGGGGACCATGGGCACAGATACGCAGTATTTT
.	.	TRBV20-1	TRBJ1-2	CSARPPLTGRVPNYGYTF	TGCAGTGCTAGACCACCCCTCACAGGGAGAGTCCCAAACTATGGCTACACCTTC
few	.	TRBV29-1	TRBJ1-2	CSVETGLGYTF	TGCAGCGTTGAAACAGGGCTTGGCTACACCTTC
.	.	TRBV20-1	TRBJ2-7	CSARDHGFSSYEQYF	TGCAGTGCTAGAGATCATGGGTTCAGCTCCTACGAGCAGTACTTC
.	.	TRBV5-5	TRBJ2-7	CASSSTLTTSYEQYF	TGTGCCAGCAGCTCGACGTTAACAACCTCCTACGAGCAGTACTTC
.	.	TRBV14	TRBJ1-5	CASSQDYSQPQHF	TGTGCCAGCAGCCAAGATTACAGTCAGCCCCAGCATTTT
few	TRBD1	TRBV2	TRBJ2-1	CASSTGVTGNEQFF	TGTGCCAGCAGTACAGGGGTTACGGGCAATGAGCAGTTCTTC
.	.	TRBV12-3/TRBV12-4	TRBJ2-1	CASRKFVEGNEQFF	TGTGCCAGCAGAAAATTCGTTGAGGGCAATGAGCAGTTCTTC
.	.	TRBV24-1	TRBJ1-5	CATSGIIRPNQPQHF	TGTGCCACCAGTGGGATAATTAGGCCCAATCAGCCCCAGCATTTT
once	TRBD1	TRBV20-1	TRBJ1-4	CSAEPGQGAEKLFF	TGCAGTGCGGAGCCGGGACAGGGGGCTGAAAAACTGTTTTTT
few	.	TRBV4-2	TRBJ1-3	CASSQDGSGNTIYF	TGTGCCAGCAGCCAAGATGGGTCTGGAAACACCATATATTTT
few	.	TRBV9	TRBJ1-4	CASGPSLKPEKLFF	TGTGCCAGCGGACCATCTCTTAAGCCGGAAAAACTGTTTTTT
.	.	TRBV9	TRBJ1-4	CASSGSIGEEEKLFF	TGTGCCAGCAGCGGATCTATAGGTGAAGAGGAAAAACTGTTTTTT
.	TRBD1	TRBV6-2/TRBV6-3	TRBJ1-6	CASQRRDRAEPLHF	TGTGCCAGCCAACGCCGGGACAGGGCAGAACCCCTCCACTTT
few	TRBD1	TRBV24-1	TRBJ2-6	CATSDAAGQGISGANVLTF	TGTGCCACCAGTGACGCAGCCGGACAGGGAATCTCTGGGGCCAACGTCCTGACTTTC
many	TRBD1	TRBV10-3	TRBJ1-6	CAITESQGTNSPLHF	TGTGCCATCACTGAATCACAGGGGACGAATTCACCCCTCCACTTT
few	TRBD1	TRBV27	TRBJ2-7	CASSPQTGSAYEQYF	TGTGCCAGCAGTCCCCAGACAGGGTCTGCCTACGAGCAGTACTTC
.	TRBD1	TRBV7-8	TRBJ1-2	CASSFKTGTGYGYTF	TGTGCCAGCAGCTTTAAAACCGGGACAGGGTACGGCTACACCTTC
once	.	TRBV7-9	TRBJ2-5	CASSSLQGIGGQLF	TGTGCCAGCAGCTCACTACAGGGAATTGGGGGGCAGCTCTTC
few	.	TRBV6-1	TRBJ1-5	CASSEARGARVFEPQHF	TGTGCCAGCAGTGAAGCGCGGGGTGCCAGGGTTTTTGAGCCCCAGCATTTT
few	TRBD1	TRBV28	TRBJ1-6	CASSSAGGGEGDSPLHF	TGTGCCAGCAGTTCCGCCGGAGGGGGCGAAGGCGATTCACCCCTCCACTTT
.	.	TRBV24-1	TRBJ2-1	CATSHPGSDSYNEQFF	TGTGCCACCAGCCACCCCGGGAGTGACTCCTACAATGAGCAGTTCTTC
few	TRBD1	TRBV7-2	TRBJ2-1	CASSSRDRMINEQFF	TGTGCCAGCAGCTCTCGGGACAGGATGATCAATGAGCAGTTCTTC
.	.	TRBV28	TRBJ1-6	CASRRDNSPLHF	TGTGCCAGCAGAAGAGATAATTCACCCCTCCACTTT
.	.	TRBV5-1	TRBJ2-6	CASSAGLGKTFSGANVLTF	TGCGCCAGCAGCGCCGGTCTGGGAAAGACCTTCTCCGGGGCCAACGTCCTGACTTTC
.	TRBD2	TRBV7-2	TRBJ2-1	CASSLAVSREIEQFF	TGTGCCAGCAGCTTGGCGGTCTCGCGGGAGATAGAGCAGTTCTTC
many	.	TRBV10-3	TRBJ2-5	CAISTADQETQYF	TGTGCCATCAGTACAGCGGACCAAGAGACCCAGTACTTC
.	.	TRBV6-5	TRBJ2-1	CASSYSILSTFDEQSF	TGTGCCAGCAGTTACTCGATTCTATCCACTTTCGATGAGCAGTCCTTC
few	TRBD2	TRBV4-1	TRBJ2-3	CASSHGRSGSADTQYF	TGCGCCAGCAGCCACGGGCGTAGCGGGAGCGCAGATACGCAGTATTTT
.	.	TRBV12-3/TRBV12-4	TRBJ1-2	CASTRPGRVGYTF	TGTGCCAGCACCCGGCCAGGCAGGGTTGGCTACACCTTC
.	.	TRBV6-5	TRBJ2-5	CASSYSPQGTQETQYF	TGTGCCAGCAGTTACTCGCCCCAGGGGACCCAAGAGACCCAGTACTTC
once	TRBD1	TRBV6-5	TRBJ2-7	CASSYGPGTGYEEPYEQYF	TGTGCCAGCAGTTACGGTCCCGGGACAGGGTATGAAGAGCCTTACGAGCAGTACTTC
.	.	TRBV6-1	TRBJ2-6	CASSEALRAGAGANVLTF	TGTGCCAGCAGTGAAGCGCTCAGGGCCGGGGCTGGGGCCAACGTCCTGACTTTC
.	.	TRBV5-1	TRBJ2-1	CASSFGRHNEQFF	TGCGCCAGCAGCTTCGGACGGCACAATGAGCAGTTCTTC
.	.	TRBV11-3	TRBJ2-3	CASSLDPRNTDTQYF	TGTGCCAGCAGCTTAGATCCCAGGAACACAGATACGCAGTATTTT
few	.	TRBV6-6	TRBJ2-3	CASSYDGDTQYF	TGTGCCAGCAGTTACGACGGGGATACGCAGTATTTT